Listed below are T cell receptor beta chains from one sample, sequenced in a study of Ad26.COV2.S vaccination and SARS-CoV-2 variants. Only in-frame clones appear in the TCRdb table, and some are missing; sequencing was by immunoSEQ multiplex PCR. The table has around 250,000 clones, more than 75% seen once; the top ten hold more than 2.5%. Sequences were derived from peripheral blood, sampled in a trial of Ad26.COV2.S vaccine versus placebo. Source of these receptors: a person between 18 and 60 years old who received the Ad26.COV2.S COVID-19 vaccine or a placebo. Both conserved end residues are part of each CDR3. D genes are given only for firm matches. Size tells how often a clone was seen (once, few, many) or the class of an expanded clone, and some rows leave it out.

j_call d_call v_call clone_size cdr3_nt cdr3_aa
TRBJ2-7 - TRBV11-2 - TGTGCCAGCAGCCCCCCAGGGACTTTGAGCTCCTACGAGCAGTACTTC CASSPPGTLSSYEQYF
TRBJ2-2 - TRBV6-1 - TGTGCCAGCAGTGTGTGGGAGGCAGGGAGAAGCACCGGGGAGCTGTTTTTT CASSVWEAGRSTGELFF
TRBJ2-3 TRBD1 TRBV7-2 - TGTGCCAGCAGCCCGACAGGGATGGCAGATACGCAGTATTTT CASSPTGMADTQYF
TRBJ1-1 - TRBV4-3 - TGCGCCAGCAGCCAAGGACTCGGAGCTCCCGTTGAAGCTTTCTTT CASSQGLGAPVEAFF
TRBJ1-4 - TRBV3-1/TRBV3-2 - TGTGCCAGCAGCCAGAGGGCAGGGCTTAATGAAAAACTGTTTTTT CASSQRAGLNEKLFF
TRBJ2-1 TRBD2 TRBV4-3 - TGCGCCAGCAGCCAAGATGCTAGCGGGGGGGCCGTTGTGCAGTTCTTC CASSQDASGGAVVQFF
TRBJ1-2 - TRBV7-2 - TGTGCCAGCAGCTTAGGTTTCAGGGTACCTGGCTACACCTTC CASSLGFRVPGYTF
TRBJ2-7 - TRBV30 - TGTGCCTGGAGCGGACAGCCCTCCTACGAGCAGTACTTC CAWSGQPSYEQYF
TRBJ2-7 - TRBV7-2 once TGTGCCAGCACCAGGGGGGGGATCTCCTACGAGCAGTACTTC CASTRGGISYEQYF
TRBJ2-1 TRBD2 TRBV6-6 - TGTGCCAGCAGTTACGGACTAGCGGACCCCTACAATGAGCAGTTCTTC CASSYGLADPYNEQFF
TRBJ1-3 - TRBV9 - TGTGCCAGCAGCGCCCGAGCCTCCTCTGGAAACACCATATATTTT CASSARASSGNTIYF
TRBJ2-1 TRBD2 TRBV29-1 - TGCAGCGTTGCGGCGGGACTAGCGGAAAATGAGCAGTTCTTC CSVAAGLAENEQFF
TRBJ1-2 - TRBV12-2 few TGTGCAAGTCGCTTAGGGAGGGGGCCTAACTATGGCTACACCTTC CASRLGRGPNYGYTF
TRBJ2-1 - TRBV15 - TGTGCCACCAGCAGGGGACTTAGTTCGGGCCGAACTTACAATGAGCAGTTCTTC CATSRGLSSGRTYNEQFF
TRBJ2-1 TRBD2 TRBV11-3 - TGTGCCAGCAGCTTAGGGCTAGCGGGCCTAAATGAGCAGTTCTTC CASSLGLAGLNEQFF
TRBJ2-7 - TRBV5-1 - TGCGCCAGCAGCTTGGCGAGGGAATCCTACGAGCAGTACTTC CASSLARESYEQYF
TRBJ2-2 TRBD1 TRBV27 - TGTGCCAGCAGTTTAAGGAGTCGGGACAGGGGGACCGGGGAGCTGTTTTTT CASSLRSRDRGTGELFF
TRBJ2-1 TRBD2 TRBV29-1 - TGCAGCGTTGAAGGCCTAGCGGGGGGTATTGAGCAGTTCTTC CSVEGLAGGIEQFF
TRBJ2-1 TRBD2 TRBV28 - TGTGCCAGCAGTGGACACGGAGCTAGCGGGAGGAATGAGCAGTTCTTC CASSGHGASGRNEQFF
TRBJ2-3 TRBD2 TRBV5-1 once TGCGCCAGCAGCTGGGGGTCTAGCGGTCCTAGCACAGATACGCAGTATTTT CASSWGSSGPSTDTQYF
TRBJ2-2 TRBD1 TRBV2 - TGTGCCAGCAGTTCCCGGGACAGGGGCACCCCTATCCCAAACACCGGGGAGCTGTTTTTT CASSSRDRGTPIPNTGELFF
TRBJ2-7 - TRBV4-3 - TGCGCCAGCAGCCAAGATAGGGGGGACACTTCCTACGAGCAGTACTTC CASSQDRGDTSYEQYF
TRBJ1-1 - TRBV18 - TGTGCCAGCTCAGGACGGCAGAACACTGAAGCTTTCTTT CASSGRQNTEAFF
TRBJ2-1 TRBD2 TRBV5-1 once TGCGCCAGCAGCTTGGTAGCGGGAGTTAGCGATGAGCAGTTCTTC CASSLVAGVSDEQFF
TRBJ1-2 - TRBV6-2/TRBV6-3 few TGTGCCAGCAGTTCCCATATCGGACAGCTAAACTATGGCTACACCTTC CASSSHIGQLNYGYTF
TRBJ2-5 TRBD2 TRBV5-8 - TGTGCCAGCAGCTTGGGGGCTAGCGGCTCTTTAGAGACCCAGTACTTC CASSLGASGSLETQYF
TRBJ1-2 - TRBV30 few TGTGCCTGGAGGCTCGACCTTAACTATGGCTACACCTTC CAWRLDLNYGYTF
TRBJ2-3 TRBD1 TRBV7-2 - TGTGCCAGCAGTTTAAACAGGGGGCTGACAGATACGCAGTATTTT CASSLNRGLTDTQYF
TRBJ2-1 TRBD2 TRBV6-6 - TGTGCCAGCAGCCGGACTAGCCAATACAATGAGCAGTTCTTC CASSRTSQYNEQFF
TRBJ2-7 - TRBV19 once TGTGCCAGTAGTTTGCCTGGGGCCTACGAGCAGTACTTC CASSLPGAYEQYF
TRBJ2-1 - TRBV5-1 - TGCGCCAGCAGACAGGGTATTAACAATGAGCAGTTCTTC CASRQGINNEQFF
TRBJ2-1 TRBD2 TRBV6-5 - TGTGCCAGCAGTTTGGGACTAGGTGGGGGTGAGCAGTTCTTC CASSLGLGGGEQFF
TRBJ1-4 - TRBV30 - TGTGCCTGGAGTGTTGGGCTGGACGGGGAAAAACTGTTTTTT CAWSVGLDGEKLFF
TRBJ1-5 - TRBV19 - TGTGCCAGTAGTATAAGACTTCGCAATCAGCCCCAGCATTTT CASSIRLRNQPQHF
TRBJ2-7 TRBD1 TRBV11-2 - TGTGCCAGCAGCTTAAGGACAGGGGTCCTATACGAGCAGTACTTC CASSLRTGVLYEQYF
TRBJ1-1 - TRBV10-2 - TGCGCCACCAAGTTGGGGCGCGGGAACACTGAAGCTTTCTTT CATKLGRGNTEAFF
TRBJ1-6 - TRBV2 - TGTGCCAGCAGTCCCGGGGGCAGGACCGATTCACCCCTCCACTTT CASSPGGRTDSPLHF
TRBJ2-7 TRBD1 TRBV6-1 - TGTGCCAGCAGTGAGCGTACAGGGGACGAGCAGTACTTC CASSERTGDEQYF
TRBJ1-2 - TRBV7-8 - TGTGCCAGCAGCCCTCGGGAAGGCTATGGCTACACCTTC CASSPREGYGYTF
TRBJ1-6 - TRBV7-2 - TGTGCCAGCAGCCCAGAGCTTGGGGGGGGTCCACCCCTCCACTTT CASSPELGGGPPLHF
TRBJ1-6 TRBD1 TRBV6-5 - TGTGCCGTAGCGACAGGGGGCAATTCACCCCTCCACTTT CAVATGGNSPLHF
TRBJ1-3 - TRBV27 - TGTGCCAGCAGTTCGCAGGGGCAGTTTGGAAACACCATATATTTT CASSSQGQFGNTIYF
TRBJ2-7 - TRBV10-1 - TGCGCCAGCAGCCGGGCCCCAGGGAACGAGCAGTACTTC CASSRAPGNEQYF
TRBJ2-5 TRBD2 TRBV30 - TGTGCCTGGAACCCTCGGGGGGGCGAGACCCAGTACTTC CAWNPRGGETQYF
TRBJ1-5 TRBD1 TRBV15 - TGTGCCACCAGCAGAACAGGGGTAAGTCAGCCCCAGCATTTT CATSRTGVSQPQHF
TRBJ1-2 - TRBV18 - TGTGCCAGCTCACCAGTCGGCAGCAATAACTATGGCTACACCTTC CASSPVGSNNYGYTF
TRBJ1-1 - TRBV18 - TGTGCCAGCTCAGAAACCGGGACATTGAACACTGAAGCTTTCTTT CASSETGTLNTEAFF
TRBJ1-3 - TRBV5-1 - TGCGCCAGCAGCACGACAGATTCAAGAAACACCATATATTTT CASSTTDSRNTIYF
TRBJ2-2 TRBD1 TRBV5-1 - TGCGCCAGCAGGTTGACAGGGGGCGCGAACACCGGGGAGCTGTTTTTT CASRLTGGANTGELFF
TRBJ1-2 - TRBV30 - TGTGCCTGGAGTGGGGCAGGATATGGCTACACCTTC CAWSGAGYGYTF
TRBJ1-4 - TRBV27 - TGTGCCAGCAGTCAGTTTCTCCGGGGTGCGAATGAAAAACTGTTTTTT CASSQFLRGANEKLFF